The rows below give T cell receptor beta chains drawn from one sample of a study of T cell clonotyping in hematopoietic cell transplantation. Generated by immunoSEQ multiplex PCR, the TCRdb table keeps only in-frame clones and is missing some. The repertoire has 12,000 to 15,000 clones, about nine tenths of them found once; the top ten carry 9.5% to 15%. Sequencing was performed on PBMCs, taken 100 days after allogeneic stem cell transplant. The receptors originated from a male patient in his fifties who had an allogeneic stem cell transplant from an unrelated donor, so T cells may come from the graft donor. Some clones in this sample may be carry-over from other donors' samples. Each CDR3 is given with its conserved first and last residue. A D gene is named only where the DNA matches it firmly. Clone size is not always given. Where it is, it says once, few, many or a class for expanded clones.

clone size	V gene	D gene	J gene	CDR3 protein	CDR3 DNA
few	TRBV19	.	TRBJ1-6	CASSVDRGSSSPLHF	TGTGCCAGTAGTGTCGACCGGGGGTCGAGTTCACCCCTCCACTTT
.	TRBV6-1	TRBD1	TRBJ2-2	CASGQGPNTGELFF	TGTGCCAGCGGACAGGGACCGAACACCGGGGAGCTGTTTTTT
.	TRBV9	.	TRBJ2-2	CASSSALSFRTGELFF	TGTGCCAGCAGCTCTGCCCTTAGCTTTAGGACCGGGGAGCTGTTTTTT
.	TRBV5-1	.	TRBJ2-1	CASSPDGGVGRNEQFF	TGCGCCAGCAGCCCTGACGGGGGAGTCGGTAGGAATGAGCAGTTCTTC
.	TRBV15	.	TRBJ2-7	CATSRVEGIKYF	TGTGCCACCAGCAGAGTTGAGGGGATCAAGTACTTC
.	TRBV19	.	TRBJ1-1	CASSMGPTNTEAFF	TGTGCCAGTAGTATGGGACCTACGAACACTGAAGCTTTCTTT
few	TRBV30	.	TRBJ1-1	CAWSPTPRGITEAFF	TGTGCCTGGAGTCCCACCCCAAGAGGGATTACTGAAGCTTTCTTT
.	TRBV7-9	TRBD1	TRBJ1-2	CASSLANRGRGYTF	TGTGCCAGCAGCTTAGCGAACAGGGGACGCGGCTACACCTTC
.	TRBV27	TRBD1	TRBJ2-1	CASSDWGQGVGEQFF	TGTGCCAGCAGCGACTGGGGACAGGGAGTTGGGGAGCAGTTCTTC
once	TRBV19	.	TRBJ2-4	CASSRGARENIQYF	TGTGCCAGTAGTCGGGGGGCGCGGGAAAACATTCAGTACTTC
.	TRBV30	.	TRBJ1-2	CAWNPGPPDGYTF	TGTGCCTGGAATCCCGGGCCCCCTGACGGCTACACCTTC
.	TRBV5-1	.	TRBJ2-1	CASSLGASSYNEQFF	TGCGCCAGCAGCTTGGGGGCAAGCTCCTACAATGAGCAGTTCTTC
.	TRBV5-1	TRBD2	TRBJ2-2	CASSPLAGDTGELFF	TGCGCCAGCAGCCCGCTAGCGGGGGACACCGGGGAGCTGTTTTTT
once	TRBV10-3	TRBD1	TRBJ1-1	CAIRSGTEHTEAFF	TGTGCCATCAGATCCGGGACAGAGCACACTGAAGCTTTCTTT
few	TRBV9	.	TRBJ1-2	CASSVTGTPNYGYTF	TGTGCCAGCAGCGTAACAGGTACTCCTAACTATGGCTACACCTTC
.	TRBV27	.	TRBJ2-7	CARSGRHYEQYF	TGTGCCAGAAGCGGCAGACACTACGAGCAGTACTTC
.	TRBV2	.	TRBJ1-3	CASIVWDTGNTIYF	TGTGCCAGCATTGTCTGGGACACTGGAAACACCATATATTTT
.	TRBV4-1	TRBD1	TRBJ1-5	CASSSRDRANQPQHF	TGCGCCAGCAGCTCCCGGGACAGGGCTAATCAGCCCCAGCATTTT
.	TRBV4-1	.	TRBJ1-1	CASSQGRMWTEAFF	TGCGCCAGCAGCCAAGGACGTATGTGGACTGAAGCTTTCTTT
.	TRBV28	TRBD1	TRBJ2-7	CASVPTGTGGFEQYF	TGTGCCAGCGTCCCAACGGGGACAGGGGGATTCGAGCAGTACTTC
.	TRBV19	.	TRBJ1-1	CASSRIVPNTEAFF	TGTGCCAGTAGTAGAATCGTCCCGAACACTGAAGCTTTCTTT
.	TRBV7-8	.	TRBJ2-2	CASSLEVGGLRELFF	TGTGCCAGCAGCTTAGAAGTTGGCGGACTGAGGGAGCTGTTTTTT
.	TRBV2	TRBD1	TRBJ2-7	CASSEQGVGDEQYF	TGTGCCAGCAGTGAACAGGGGGTAGGGGACGAGCAGTACTTC
.	TRBV7-6	TRBD2	TRBJ2-7	CASSPGLAGGEQYF	TGTGCCAGCAGCCCCGGACTAGCGGGAGGTGAGCAGTACTTC
.	TRBV2	.	TRBJ1-1	CASNAESGTEAFF	TGTGCCAGCAACGCGGAATCGGGGACTGAAGCTTTCTTT
.	TRBV15	.	TRBJ2-3	CATSGEGTSTDTQYF	TGTGCCACCAGCGGAGAGGGGACTAGCACAGATACGCAGTATTTT
.	TRBV2	.	TRBJ2-7	CASSEQGGEQYF	TGTGCCAGCAGTGAACAGGGGGGTGAGCAGTACTTC
large	TRBV7-2	.	TRBJ2-7	CASSLVLSSPLYEQYF	TGTGCCAGCAGCCTCGTCCTCAGTAGTCCCCTCTACGAGCAGTACTTC
.	TRBV10-3	TRBD1	TRBJ1-1	CAISGTGTGVEAFF	TGTGCCATCAGTGGAACCGGGACAGGAGTTGAAGCTTTCTTT
.	TRBV7-2	.	TRBJ1-2	CASSLEGGVAGYGYTF	TGTGCCAGCAGCTTAGAGGGCGGGGTTGCGGGCTATGGCTACACCTTC
.	TRBV20-1	.	TRBJ2-1	CSARGYYEQFF	TGCAGTGCTAGAGGGTACTATGAGCAGTTCTTC
.	TRBV7-2	TRBD2	TRBJ2-1	CASSLGSGDRRNEQFF	TGTGCCAGCAGCTTAGGGAGCGGGGACCGCAGGAATGAGCAGTTCTTC
once	TRBV11-2	TRBD2	TRBJ2-1	CASSSTVVAGGLNEQFF	TGTGCCAGCAGCTCCACCGTGGTAGCGGGAGGGTTAAATGAGCAGTTCTTC
.	TRBV28	TRBD1	TRBJ2-5	CASSGTVQGAGETQYF	TGTGCCAGCAGCGGGACCGTACAGGGGGCGGGAGAGACCCAGTACTTC
.	TRBV19	.	TRBJ1-1	CASTEYWVDTEAFF	TGTGCCAGCACAGAATATTGGGTGGACACTGAAGCTTTCTTT
.	TRBV9	.	TRBJ2-5	CASSVSGAGVQETQYF	TGTGCCAGCAGCGTTTCGGGGGCCGGGGTACAAGAGACCCAGTACTTC
.	TRBV21-1	.	TRBJ2-7	CASSKERFRQLSYEQYF	TGTGCCAGCAGCAAAGAACGGTTTAGACAACTCTCCTACGAGCAGTACTTC
once	TRBV5-6	.	TRBJ1-6	CASSLDGGGNSPLHF	TGTGCCAGCAGCTTGGATGGGGGAGGGAATTCACCCCTCCACTTT
.	TRBV2	.	TRBJ1-2	CASSEQGNYGYTF	TGTGCCAGCTCTGAGCAAGGGAACTATGGCTACACCTTC
.	TRBV4-1	.	TRBJ2-7	CASSLWVGLGSSYEQYF	TGCGCCAGCAGCCTCTGGGTTGGGCTGGGGAGCTCCTACGAGCAGTACTTC
.	TRBV10-3	TRBD1	TRBJ2-7	CAIRPGTGGSAGEQYF	TGTGCCATCAGGCCCGGGACAGGGGGCTCAGCTGGCGAGCAGTACTTC
.	TRBV6-6	.	TRBJ1-4	CASSLSALTTNEKLFF	TGTGCCAGCAGTCTGTCGGCCCTGACGACTAATGAAAAACTGTTTTTT
.	TRBV7-8	.	TRBJ1-4	CASSLGLNNEKLFF	TGTGCCAGCAGCTTAGGTCTAAATAATGAAAAACTGTTTTTT
.	TRBV5-1	.	TRBJ2-7	CASSLEGIRGSHLDEQYF	TGCGCCAGCAGCTTGGAAGGGATCAGGGGTTCCCATCTGGACGAGCAGTACTTC
.	TRBV19	.	TRBJ1-1	CASSIVGRDTEAFF	TGTGCCAGTAGTATAGTGGGCAGGGACACTGAAGCTTTCTTT
once	TRBV28	.	TRBJ2-3	CASSSLGQSTDTQYF	TGTGCCAGCAGCTCTCTTGGACAGAGCACAGATACGCAGTATTTT
.	TRBV6-6	TRBD2	TRBJ2-5	CASSFGTSAQETQYF	TGTGCCAGCAGTTTTGGTACTAGCGCCCAAGAGACCCAGTACTTC
few	TRBV5-4	.	TRBJ2-2	CASSPQTGNTGELFF	TGTGCCAGCAGTCCCCAAACGGGCAACACCGGGGAGCTGTTTTTT
.	TRBV2	TRBD1	TRBJ1-5	CASWTGSNQPQHF	TGTGCCAGCTGGACAGGGAGCAATCAGCCCCAGCATTTT
.	TRBV9	.	TRBJ2-3	CASSVEGGTMMDTQYF	TGTGCCAGCAGCGTAGAAGGAGGGACCATGATGGATACGCAGTATTTT
.	TRBV27	.	TRBJ1-1	CASSRDTGTEAFF	TGTGCCAGCAGCCGGGACACGGGCACTGAAGCTTTCTTT
.	TRBV7-9	TRBD1	TRBJ1-4	CASSPTDRVGPNEKLFF	TGTGCCAGCAGCCCGACGGACAGGGTAGGTCCTAATGAAAAACTGTTTTTT
.	TRBV5-4	.	TRBJ1-5	CASSLGPVGGSNQPQHF	TGTGCCAGCAGCTTGGGCCCCGTAGGCGGCAGCAATCAGCCCCAGCATTTT
.	TRBV7-2	.	TRBJ1-2	CASSSSGRYGYTF	TGTGCCAGCAGCTCTTCGGGGAGGTATGGCTACACCTTC
.	TRBV19	.	TRBJ1-2	CASSLDGPGSSDYGYTF	TGTGCCAGTAGTCTGGACGGGCCCGGATCAAGTGACTATGGCTACACCTTC
.	TRBV6-1	.	TRBJ1-3	CATRDQGLVGTIYF	TGTGCCACCCGGGACCAAGGCCTGGTCGGCACCATATATTTT